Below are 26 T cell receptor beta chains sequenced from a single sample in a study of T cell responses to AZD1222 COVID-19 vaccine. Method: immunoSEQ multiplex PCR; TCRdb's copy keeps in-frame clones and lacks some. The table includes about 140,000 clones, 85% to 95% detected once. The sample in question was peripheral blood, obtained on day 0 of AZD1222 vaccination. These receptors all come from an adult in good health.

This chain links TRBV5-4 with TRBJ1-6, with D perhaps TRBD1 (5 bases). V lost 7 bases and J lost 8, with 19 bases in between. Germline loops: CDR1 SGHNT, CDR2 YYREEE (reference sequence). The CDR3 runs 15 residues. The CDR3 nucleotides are TGTGCCAGCGCGACCTCCGGGAGGGGCGATTCACCCCTCCACTTT. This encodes CASATSGRGDSPLHF.

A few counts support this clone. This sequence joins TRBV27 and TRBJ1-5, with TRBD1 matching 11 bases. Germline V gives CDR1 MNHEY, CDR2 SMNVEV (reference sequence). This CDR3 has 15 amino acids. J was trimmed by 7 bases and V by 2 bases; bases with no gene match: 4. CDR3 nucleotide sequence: TGTGCCAGCAGTTTAGGGACAGGGGGGGGGCAGCCCCAGCATTTT. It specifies CASSLGTGGGQPQHF.

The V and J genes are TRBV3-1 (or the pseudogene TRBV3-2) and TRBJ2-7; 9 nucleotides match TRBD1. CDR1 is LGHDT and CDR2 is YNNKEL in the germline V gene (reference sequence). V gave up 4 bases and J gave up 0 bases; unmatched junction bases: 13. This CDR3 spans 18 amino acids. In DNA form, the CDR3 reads TGTGCCAGCAGCCCGCGAAGGGGTGGACAGGGGAGCTCCTACGAGCAGTACTTC. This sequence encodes CASSPRRGGQGSSYEQYF.

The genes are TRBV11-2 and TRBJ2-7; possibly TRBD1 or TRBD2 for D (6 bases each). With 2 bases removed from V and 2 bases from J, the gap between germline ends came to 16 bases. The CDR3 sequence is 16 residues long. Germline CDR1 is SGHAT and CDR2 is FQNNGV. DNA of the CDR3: TGTGCCAGCAGCTTAACTTTTGGTGGGGGGCCCTACGAGCAGTACTTC. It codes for CASSLTFGGGPYEQYF.

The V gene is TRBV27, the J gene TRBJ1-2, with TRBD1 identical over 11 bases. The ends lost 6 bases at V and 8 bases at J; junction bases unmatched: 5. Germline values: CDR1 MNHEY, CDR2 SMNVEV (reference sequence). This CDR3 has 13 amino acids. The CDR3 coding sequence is TGTGCCAGCAGGGACAGGGGGCCGTGGGGCTACACCTTC. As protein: CASRDRGPWGYTF.

CDR3 DNA: TGTGCCAGCAGCCCAATAGCGGGGGAATACAATGAGCAGTTCTTC. Its protein is CASSPIAGEYNEQFF. The chain is built from TRBV11-2 and TRBJ2-1; 9 bases match TRBD2. The ends lost 5 bases at V and 4 bases at J; junction bases unmatched: 6. The CDR3 is made up of 15 amino acids. CDR1 is SGHAT, CDR2 FQNNGV, per germline.

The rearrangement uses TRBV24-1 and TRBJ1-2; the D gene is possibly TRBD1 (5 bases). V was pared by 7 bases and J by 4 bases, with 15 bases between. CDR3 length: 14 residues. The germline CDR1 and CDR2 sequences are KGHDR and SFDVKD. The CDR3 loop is CATRGTDKTYGYTF. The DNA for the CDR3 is TGTGCCACCAGGGGGACGGATAAAACCTATGGCTACACCTTC.

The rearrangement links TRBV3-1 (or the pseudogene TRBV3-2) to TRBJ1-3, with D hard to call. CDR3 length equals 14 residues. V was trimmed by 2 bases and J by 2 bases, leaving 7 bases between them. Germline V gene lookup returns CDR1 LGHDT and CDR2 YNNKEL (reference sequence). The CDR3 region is CASSQFRTGNTIYF. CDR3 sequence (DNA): TGTGCCAGCAGCCAATTTAGGACTGGAAACACCATATATTTT.

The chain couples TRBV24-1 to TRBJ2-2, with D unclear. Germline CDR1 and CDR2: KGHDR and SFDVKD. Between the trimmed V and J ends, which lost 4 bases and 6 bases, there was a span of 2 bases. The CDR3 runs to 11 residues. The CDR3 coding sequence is TGTGCCACCAGTGAGTCCGGGGAGCTGTTTTTT. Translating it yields CATSESGELFF.

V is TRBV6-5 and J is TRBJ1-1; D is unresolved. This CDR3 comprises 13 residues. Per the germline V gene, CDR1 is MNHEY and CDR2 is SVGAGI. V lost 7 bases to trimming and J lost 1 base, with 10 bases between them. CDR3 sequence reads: CASTEGKNTEAFF. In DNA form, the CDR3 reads TGTGCCAGCACCGAGGGAAAGAACACTGAAGCTTTCTTT.

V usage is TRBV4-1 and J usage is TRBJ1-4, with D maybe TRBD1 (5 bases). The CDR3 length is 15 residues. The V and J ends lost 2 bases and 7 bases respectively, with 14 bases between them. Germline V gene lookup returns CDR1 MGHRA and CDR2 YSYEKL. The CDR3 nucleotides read TGCGCCAGCAGCCAACAAGGGGCCCGAGGTGAAAAACTGTTTTTT. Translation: CASSQQGARGEKLFF.

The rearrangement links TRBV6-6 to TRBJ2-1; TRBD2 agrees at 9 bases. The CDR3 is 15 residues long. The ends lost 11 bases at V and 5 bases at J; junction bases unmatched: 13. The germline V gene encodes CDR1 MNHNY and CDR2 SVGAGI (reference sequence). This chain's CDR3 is CAALGREGGHNEQFF. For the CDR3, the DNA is TGTGCCGCACTTGGGCGGGAGGGGGGCCACAATGAGCAGTTCTTC.

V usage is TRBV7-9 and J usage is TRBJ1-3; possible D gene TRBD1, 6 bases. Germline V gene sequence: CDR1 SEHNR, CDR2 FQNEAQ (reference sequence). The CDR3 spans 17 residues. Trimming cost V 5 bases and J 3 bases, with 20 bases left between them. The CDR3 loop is CASSPNGGIAGGNTIYF. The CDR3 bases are TGTGCCAGCAGCCCAAATGGGGGCATAGCCGGTGGAAACACCATATATTTT. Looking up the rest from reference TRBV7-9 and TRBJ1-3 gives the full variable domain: DTGVSQNPRHKITKRGQNVTFRCDPISEHNRLYWYRQTLGQGPEFLTYFQNEAQLEKSRLLSDRFSAERPKGSFSTLEIQRTEQGDSAMYLCASSPNGGIAGGNTIYFGEGSWLTVV.

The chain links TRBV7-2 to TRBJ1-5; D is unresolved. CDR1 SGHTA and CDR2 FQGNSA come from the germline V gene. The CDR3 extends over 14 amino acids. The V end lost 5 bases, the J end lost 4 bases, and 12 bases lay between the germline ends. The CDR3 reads CASSNRAGNQPQHF. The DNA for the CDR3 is TGTGCCAGCAGCAATCGGGCAGGAAATCAGCCCCAGCATTTT.

The CDR3 sequence: CASTLGGEKLFF. Written as DNA, the CDR3 is TGTGCCAGCACCTTGGGGGGGGAAAAACTGTTTTTT. The gene calls are TRBV12-3 or TRBV12-4 and TRBJ1-4; D perhaps matches TRBD1 (5 bases). The CDR3 contains 12 residues. V was pared by 7 bases and J by 8 bases, with 11 bases between.

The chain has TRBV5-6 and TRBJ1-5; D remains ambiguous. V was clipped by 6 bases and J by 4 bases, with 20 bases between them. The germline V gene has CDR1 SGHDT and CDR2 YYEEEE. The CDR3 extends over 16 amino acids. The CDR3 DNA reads TGTGCCAGCACCCAAAGGTTGGGTGGGCGAAATCAGCCCCAGCATTTT. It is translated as CASTQRLGGRNQPQHF.

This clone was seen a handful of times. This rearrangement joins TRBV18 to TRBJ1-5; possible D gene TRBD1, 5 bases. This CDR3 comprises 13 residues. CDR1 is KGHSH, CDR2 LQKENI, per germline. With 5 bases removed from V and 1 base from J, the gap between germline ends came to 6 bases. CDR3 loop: CASSGGSNQPQHF. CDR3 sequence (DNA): TGTGCCAGCTCAGGGGGGAGCAATCAGCCCCAGCATTTT.

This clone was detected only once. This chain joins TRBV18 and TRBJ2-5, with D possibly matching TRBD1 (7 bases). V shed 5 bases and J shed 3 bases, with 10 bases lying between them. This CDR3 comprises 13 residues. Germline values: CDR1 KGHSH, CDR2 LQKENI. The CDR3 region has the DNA TGTGCCAGCTCAGCGGGGACAGAAGAGACCCAGTACTTC. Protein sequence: CASSAGTEETQYF.

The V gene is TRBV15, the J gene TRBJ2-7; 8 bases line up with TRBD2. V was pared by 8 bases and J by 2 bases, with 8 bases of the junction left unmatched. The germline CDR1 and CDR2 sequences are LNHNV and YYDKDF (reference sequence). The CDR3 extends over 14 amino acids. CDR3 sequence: CATGVAGLTYEQYF. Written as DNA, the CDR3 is TGTGCCACCGGGGTAGCGGGATTAACCTACGAGCAGTACTTC.

CDR3 loop: CATSTVANYGYTF. For the CDR3, the DNA is TGCGCCACCTCGACAGTTGCTAACTATGGCTACACCTTC. The chain employs TRBV5-1 and TRBJ1-2; maybe TRBD1 (5 bases). Trimming cost V 9 bases and J 0 bases, with 12 bases left between them. CDR1 and CDR2 (germline): SGHRS, YFSETQ. CDR3 size: 13 residues.

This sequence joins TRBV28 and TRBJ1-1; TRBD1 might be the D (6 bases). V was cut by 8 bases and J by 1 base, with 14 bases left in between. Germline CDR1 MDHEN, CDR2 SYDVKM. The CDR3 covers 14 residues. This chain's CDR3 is CASFQGWGNTEAFF. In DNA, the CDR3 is TGTGCCAGCTTTCAGGGGTGGGGGAACACTGAAGCTTTCTTT.

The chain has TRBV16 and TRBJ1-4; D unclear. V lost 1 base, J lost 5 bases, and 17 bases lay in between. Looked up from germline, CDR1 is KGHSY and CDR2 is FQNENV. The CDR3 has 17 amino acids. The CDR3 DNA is TGTGCCAGCAGCCAATTGCGTTTCGGCACGAAGAATGAAAAACTGTTTTTT. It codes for CASSQLRFGTKNEKLFF.

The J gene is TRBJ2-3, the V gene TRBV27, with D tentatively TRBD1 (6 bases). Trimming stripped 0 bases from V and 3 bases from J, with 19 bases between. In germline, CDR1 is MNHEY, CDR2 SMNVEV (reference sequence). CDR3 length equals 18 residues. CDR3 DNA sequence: TGTGCCAGCAGTTTATCTGCGCTGGGGGCGCCCAGAACAGATACGCAGTATTTT. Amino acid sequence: CASSLSALGAPRTDTQYF.

CDR3 residues: CASSQPVGGGTIYF. The DNA for the CDR3 is TGTGCCAGCAGCCAACCGGTGGGAGGCGGCACCATATATTTT. J is TRBJ1-3 and V is TRBV6-5; the D is unclear. The CDR3 is made up of 14 amino acids. The germline CDR1 and CDR2 sequences are MNHEY and SVGAGI. Trimming cost V 6 bases and J 9 bases, with 18 bases left between them.

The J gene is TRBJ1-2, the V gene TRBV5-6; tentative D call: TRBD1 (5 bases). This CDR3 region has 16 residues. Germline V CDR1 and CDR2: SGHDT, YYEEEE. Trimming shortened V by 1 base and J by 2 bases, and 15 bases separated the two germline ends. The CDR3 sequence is CASSLIRRVRNYGYTF. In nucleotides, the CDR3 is TGTGCCAGCAGCTTGATACGCAGGGTCCGGAACTATGGCTACACCTTC.

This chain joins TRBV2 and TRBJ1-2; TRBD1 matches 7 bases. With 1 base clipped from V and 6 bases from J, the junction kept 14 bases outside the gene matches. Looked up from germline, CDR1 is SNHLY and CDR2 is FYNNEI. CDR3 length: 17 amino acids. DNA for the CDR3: TGTGCCAGCAGTGAAGTCAGCCGAGGGGGCGGGAAGGATGGCTACACCTTC. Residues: CASSEVSRGGGKDGYTF.